The rows below give T cell receptor beta chains drawn from one sample of a study of blood T cells in healthy people across ages. Using its own MiXCR run on the 5' RACE reads, TCRdb lists one record per CDR3 protein. The table shows over a million distinct CDR3 sequences, with 42% occurring only once. The sequencing input was blood. The origin of the receptors is a woman between 18 and 29 years old in good health. The CDR3 runs from the conserved cysteine through the conserved F or W. A D gene is named only where the DNA matches it firmly. Rows may omit the clone size; those that give it use once, few, many or a size class.

clone size | V gene | D gene | CDR3 length | CDR3 protein
few | TRBV28 | NA | 16 | CASSLVRPGGNQPQHF
NA | TRBV12-3/TRBV12-4 | NA | 14 | CASSFRRRADTQYF
NA | TRBV20-1 | NA | 13 | CSARNTVSYEQYF
NA | TRBV7-9 | NA | 13 | CASSLVPLNIQYF
NA | TRBV28 | NA | 14 | CASFPGRSNQPQHF
NA | TRBV7-8 | NA | 13 | CASSPASLNEQFF
NA | TRBV15 | NA | 13 | CATSRGSPYEQYF
NA | TRBV7-2 | NA | 15 | CASSSLRVTYNEQYF
few | TRBV12-3/TRBV12-4 | NA | 16 | CASSALPTGAGETQYF
NA | TRBV28 | TRBD1 | 19 | CASSFQLTPGQGVKETQYF
NA | TRBV6-1 | NA | 14 | CASSEATLNTEAFF
NA | TRBV12-3/TRBV12-4 | TRBD2 | 16 | CASILGSGGKYNEQFF
NA | TRBV7-6 | NA | 16 | CASSLTQAGTNTEAFF
NA | TRBV30 | NA | 14 | CAWSEGYSNQPQHF
NA | TRBV4-1 | NA | 14 | CASSQESANTEAFF
few | TRBV20-1 | TRBD2 | 16 | CSATQWTSGGYNEQFF
few | TRBV12-3/TRBV12-4 | NA | 14 | CASSKQGWNQPQHF
many | TRBV12-3/TRBV12-4 | NA | 14 | CASSGTGGGYEQYF
few | TRBV10-3 | NA | 14 | CAISERGGLDEQFF
few | TRBV10-3 | TRBD2 | 17 | CAIRGLAGIRGTDTQYF
NA | TRBV20-1 | NA | 16 | CSARDRKGTYNSPLHF
NA | TRBV27 | NA | 13 | CASNKRGGYGYTF
NA | TRBV9 | NA | 15 | CASSDDRKNTGELFF
few | TRBV28 | NA | 14 | CASTTTRGSYEQYF
once | TRBV7-8 | TRBD2 | 16 | CASSLLAGTSGGAQYF
NA | TRBV11-2 | NA | 14 | CASSLTTPTDTQYF
once | TRBV4-1 | TRBD1 | 15 | CASSQDLQGASEQYF
NA | TRBV7-2 | NA | 15 | CASRSRGGDTGELFF
few | TRBV10-3 | NA | 13 | CAIKDGTINEQFF
NA | TRBV7-2 | NA | 16 | CASSLRAGGVGKTQYF
few | TRBV27 | NA | 12 | CASSQGSSEAFF
NA | TRBV3-1 | TRBD2 | 17 | CASSQWSGGEMFDEQYF
NA | TRBV5-5 | NA | 17 | CASSLAGSDVRSYEQYF
NA | TRBV5-5 | NA | 15 | CASSTSQDFNTEAFF
NA | TRBV6-1 | TRBD2 | 16 | CASSEAPAGGTYEQYF
NA | TRBV15 | NA | 12 | CATSRGWVEQFF
few | TRBV20-1 | NA | 14 | CSARDRGGGNTIYF
NA | TRBV25-1 | TRBD2 | 13 | CASSEGGVGELFF
once | TRBV21-1 | NA | 17 | CASSRGEIHEGHNEQFF
few | TRBV5-1 | TRBD1 | 15 | CASSTGTVAGDTQYF
few | TRBV6-1 | NA | 14 | CASSALPSNTEAFF
many | TRBV6-5 | NA | 11 | CASRANEKLFF
NA | TRBV11-1 | NA | 15 | CASSLYAADTGELFF
few | TRBV29-1 | NA | 14 | CSVAESGSGDTQYF
NA | TRBV4-1 | NA | 12 | CASSFQETGQFF
NA | TRBV27 | NA | 15 | CASSPLGKGNYGYTF
few | TRBV11-2 | NA | 17 | CASSPKGEGLAKNIQYF
few | TRBV10-2 | TRBD2 | 16 | CASSEWAASGRNEQFF
NA | TRBV5-1 | TRBD2 | 17 | CASSDSGGAVSYNEQFF
many | TRBV12-3/TRBV12-4 | TRBD1 | 13 | CASSSRGLYGYTF
NA | TRBV5-1 | NA | 15 | CASSLGPPGSDTQYF
NA | TRBV9 | NA | 14 | CASSVAQVSYEQYF
few | TRBV9 | TRBD1 | 17 | CASSVGGQDFTLYGYTF
NA | TRBV7-9 | NA | 12 | CASSFTPDTQYF